The 30 T cell receptor beta chains reported below all come from one sample, sequenced in a study of CD4 T cells in relation to SARS-CoV-2 and coronaviruses (dated by TCRdb to 2020 to 2023). CD4+ T cells from unexposed donors were collected before the COVID-19 pandemic (2011-2018). The receptor library was made with the immunoSEQ multiplex PCR assay. TCRdb carries this immuneACCESS record with in-frame sequences only. Its versions omit some clonotypes, under half of them owing to an unresolved V gene in the studies checked, with the rest unexplained. The sample yields 60,000 to 80,000 clones; over 80% were counted once. Of the sample, 1.6% falls within the top ten clones. Sequencing was done on a sample of memory CD4+ T cells from PBMCs. This specimen's cell subset or site label, per the study, means: memory (non-naive) CD4+ T cells. The receptors stem from a human donor in good health.

This sequence joins TRBV2 and TRBJ2-1, with 7 nucleotides matching TRBD2. V trimming: 8 bases; J trimming: 6 bases; junction bases outside the gene matches: 16. The CDR3 is 16 amino acids. Germline V gene lookup returns CDR1 SNHLY and CDR2 FYNNEI. Here the CDR3 reads CASWVGVLWTSNEQFF. The DNA of the CDR3 is TGTGCCAGCTGGGTTGGGGTTCTTTGGACTAGCAATGAGCAGTTCTTC.

J is TRBJ2-1 and V is TRBV15; weak D call: TRBD2 (6 bases). The germline V and J ends were trimmed by 1 base and 6 bases, with 19 bases remaining between them. Germline lookup yields CDR1 LNHNV and CDR2 YYDKDF (reference sequence). CDR3 length: 17 amino acids. CDR3 sequence: CATSRVGGRSGPNEQFF. For the CDR3, the DNA is TGTGCCACCAGCAGAGTTGGGGGGAGGTCAGGCCCCAATGAGCAGTTCTTC.

In its sample, this clone was seen a few times. The V gene is TRBV11-2, the J gene TRBJ1-5, with D possibly matching TRBD1 (5 bases). Germline V gene lookup returns CDR1 SGHAT and CDR2 FQNNGV. This CDR3 spans 18 amino acids. V was cut by 1 base and J by 5 bases, with 21 bases left in between. The CDR3 here is CASSLATRPVIRDQPQHF. Written as DNA, the CDR3 is TGTGCCAGCAGCTTAGCGACCCGACCAGTAATCAGGGATCAGCCCCAGCATTTT.

The chain has TRBV7-9 and TRBJ2-1, with a tentative D call TRBD1 (6 bases). The CDR3 has 15 residues. The V end lost 4 bases, the J end lost 6 bases, and 16 bases lay between the germline ends. The germline gives CDR1 SEHNR, CDR2 FQNEAQ (reference sequence). The CDR3 DNA reads as TGTGCCAGCAGCTCAACCAGGGGCTCTGGCAATGAGCAGTTCTTC. This encodes CASSSTRGSGNEQFF. The entire variable domain, with the rest obtained from reference TRBV7-9 and TRBJ2-1, is as follows: DTGVSQNPRHKITKRGQNVTFRCDPISEHNRLYWYRQTLGQGPEFLTYFQNEAQLEKSRLLSDRFSAERPKGSFSTLEIQRTEQGDSAMYLCASSSTRGSGNEQFFGPGTRLTVL.

The rearrangement joins TRBV15 to TRBJ1-2; D may be TRBD1 (5 bases). This CDR3 has 14 amino acids. Trimming stripped 3 bases from V and 1 base from J, with 9 bases between. Germline assignment: CDR1 LNHNV and CDR2 YYDKDF (reference sequence). The CDR3 DNA reads as TGTGCCACCAGCAGGGGTGGGGGTAACTATGGCTACACCTTC. Its protein product is CATSRGGGNYGYTF.

CDR3 sequence (DNA): TGTGCCATCAATACTGGGCCTAGCGGAAACAATGAGCAGTTCTTC. Amino acid sequence: CAINTGPSGNNEQFF. This rearrangement joins TRBV10-3 to TRBJ2-1, with 7 bases lining up with TRBD2. The CDR3 extends over 15 amino acids. The V segment lost 7 bases and the J segment 5 bases; nucleotides outside the gene matches: 11. Germline assignment: CDR1 ENHRY and CDR2 SYGVKD.

The sample holds a few counts of this clone. This chain connects TRBV28 to TRBJ1-1, with D unresolved. Trimming pared 6 bases from V and 3 bases from J, leaving 20 bases between. In germline, CDR1 is MDHEN, CDR2 SYDVKM. CDR3 length: 16 amino acids. CDR3 bases: TGTGCCAGCAGCTCCCTTAAGGGCGCAGACGACACTGAAGCTTTCTTT. Its translation: CASSSLKGADDTEAFF.

This clone was counted a few times. The chain carries TRBV5-4 and TRBJ2-1; 7 bases are shared with TRBD1. This CDR3 spans 16 amino acids. The ends lost 2 bases at V and 0 bases at J; junction bases unmatched: 5. Germline V gives CDR1 SGHNT, CDR2 YYREEE (reference sequence). The DNA for the CDR3 is TGTGCCAGCAGCTTAAAACAGGGGAGCTCCTACAATGAGCAGTTCTTC. Translating it yields CASSLKQGSSYNEQFF. Variable domain in full (rest from reference TRBV5-4 and TRBJ2-1): ETGVTQSPTHLIKTRGQQVTLRCSSQSGHNTVSWYQQALGQGPQFIFQYYREEENGRGNFPPRFSGLQFPNYSSELNVNALELDDSALYLCASSLKQGSSYNEQFFGPGTRLTVL.

This clone was seen once. This rearrangement joins TRBV25-1 to TRBJ2-5, with a possible D match to TRBD1 (5 bases). Germline V lookup: CDR1 MGHDK, CDR2 SYGVNS. The V gene lost 6 bases and the J gene lost 6 bases, with 23 bases spanning the gap. The CDR3 spans 16 residues. CDR3 amino acids: CASSPRPKQGQKTQYF. In DNA form, the CDR3 reads TGTGCCAGCAGCCCTCGACCGAAGCAGGGTCAAAAGACCCAGTACTTC.

The rearrangement links TRBV7-8 to TRBJ1-3; 7 nucleotides line up with TRBD1. Germline V lookup: CDR1 SGHVS, CDR2 FQNEAQ. CDR3 length: 14 residues. V lost 5 bases and J lost 4; bases outside the gene matches: 5. This CDR3 is CASSLGTVGNTIYF. CDR3 DNA: TGTGCCAGCAGCCTCGGGACAGTGGGAAACACCATATATTTT.

The J gene is TRBJ2-6, the V gene TRBV5-6; 9 bases match TRBD2. J was trimmed by 2 bases and V by 4 bases; bases with no gene match: 10. The CDR3 runs 18 residues. Per germline, CDR1 SGHDT and CDR2 YYEEEE. This chain's CDR3 is CASSPAYSGGPGANVLTF. DNA for the CDR3: TGTGCCAGCAGCCCAGCCTATAGCGGGGGTCCTGGGGCCAACGTCCTGACTTTC.

The CDR3 DNA follows: TGTGCCAGCAGCTTAGCTGGGACAGTGAGCACCGGGGAGCTGTTTTTT. The encoded protein is CASSLAGTVSTGELFF. The V and J genes are TRBV7-7 and TRBJ2-2, with 7 positions matching TRBD1. J lost 4 bases, V lost 0 bases, and 5 bases had no gene match. Per the germline V gene, CDR1 is SSHAT and CDR2 is FNYEAQ (reference sequence). This CDR3 has 16 amino acids. The whole variable domain, remainder taken from reference TRBV7-7 and TRBJ2-2, is GAGVSQSPRYKVTKRGQDVTLRCDPISSHATLYWYQQALGQGPEFLTYFNYEAQPDKSGLPSDRFSAERPEGSISTLTIQRTEQRDSAMYRCASSLAGTVSTGELFFGEGSRLTVL.

The rearrangement uses TRBV30 and TRBJ1-5, with no clear D. Germline V gene sequence: CDR1 GTSNPN, CDR2 SVGIG (reference sequence). The CDR3 is 13 amino acids. V was pared by 2 bases and J by 10 bases, with 15 bases between. The CDR3 loop is CAWSPGSEKPQHF. CDR3 sequence (DNA): TGTGCCTGGAGTCCCGGGTCTGAGAAACCCCAGCATTTT.

This chain joins TRBV19 and TRBJ2-7; D is possibly TRBD1 or TRBD2 (6 bases each). V was cut by 3 bases and J by 9 bases, with 15 bases left in between. The CDR3 has 13 amino acids. Germline V gene sequence: CDR1 LNHDA, CDR2 SQIVND (reference sequence). The CDR3 is CASSIRRGLMQYF. As DNA, the CDR3 is TGTGCCAGTAGTATCCGACGGGGGCTGATGCAGTACTTC.

This chain joins TRBV18 and TRBJ2-1; 8 nucleotides align to TRBD2. The V gene's germline CDR1 is KGHSH and CDR2 LQKENI. Unmatched junction bases numbered 5, after V lost 3 bases and J lost 4 bases. The CDR3 extends over 15 amino acids. In nucleotides, the CDR3 is TGTGCCAGCTCACCGGGCGGGGGGCTATACAATGAGCAGTTCTTC. It is translated as CASSPGGGLYNEQFF.

The chain combines TRBV4-3 with TRBJ1-6; D is perhaps TRBD1 (6 bases). The germline V and J ends were trimmed by 6 bases and 0 bases, with 15 bases remaining between them. The CDR3 length is 17 residues. Per germline, CDR1 LGHNA and CDR2 YSLEER. CDR3: CASSPRLQGSYNSPLHF. The CDR3 nucleotides read TGCGCCAGCAGTCCAAGGTTACAGGGCTCCTATAATTCACCCCTCCACTTT.

V and J are TRBV18 and TRBJ2-5, with D uncertain. V lost 0 bases and J 4 bases, leaving 9 bases between the germline ends. CDR3 size: 14 residues. The germline V gene encodes CDR1 KGHSH and CDR2 LQKENI. This chain's CDR3 is CASSPPVAIETQYF. The CDR3 coding sequence is TGTGCCAGCTCACCACCGGTCGCGATAGAGACCCAGTACTTC.

This clone was recorded once. The chain employs TRBV2 and TRBJ2-7; 9 bases agree with TRBD2. The germline V gene encodes CDR1 SNHLY and CDR2 FYNNEI. The trim removed 8 bases at V and 4 bases at J, leaving 9 bases unmatched. The CDR3 has 14 amino acids. As DNA, the CDR3 is TGTGCCAGCTTTCCGGGACTAGCCCATTACGAGCAGTACTTC. Translating it yields CASFPGLAHYEQYF.

The CDR3 here is CSAGGGRGADEQYF. The CDR3 nucleotides read TGCAGCGCTGGAGGTGGGCGGGGGGCGGACGAGCAGTACTTC. This chain joins TRBV29-1 and TRBJ2-7; 8 nucleotides line up with TRBD2. The CDR3 length is 14 residues. V lost 7 bases and J lost 5; bases outside the gene matches: 13. In germline, CDR1 is SQVTM, CDR2 ANQGSEA.

This chain links TRBV19 with TRBJ2-7; the D gene is possibly TRBD2 (6 bases). CDR1 is LNHDA and CDR2 is SQIVND in the germline V gene (reference sequence). Trimming took off 6 bases at V and 0 bases at J, with 15 bases between the two ends. CDR3 length equals 15 residues. The CDR3 here is CASRTLLGGSYEQYF. CDR3 in DNA: TGTGCCAGTAGAACCCTCCTCGGGGGCTCCTACGAGCAGTACTTC.

The chain combines TRBV30 with TRBJ2-6; no clear D gene. The CDR3 consists of 13 residues. V was shortened by 5 bases and J by 0 bases, with 5 bases between the two germline ends. Germline V gene lookup returns CDR1 GTSNPN and CDR2 SVGIG (reference sequence). The CDR3 DNA reads TGTGCCTGGGATAACTCTGGGGCCAACGTCCTGACTTTC. Its translation: CAWDNSGANVLTF.

V is TRBV24-1 and J is TRBJ2-7; D is undetermined. Germline CDR1 is KGHDR and CDR2 is SFDVKD. V was shortened by 5 bases and J by 5 bases, with 15 bases between the two germline ends. The CDR3 sequence is 14 residues long. The CDR3 is CATSVGGTLDEQYF. For the CDR3, the DNA is TGTGCCACCAGTGTTGGCGGTACTTTGGACGAGCAGTACTTC.

This chain joins TRBV3-1 (or the pseudogene TRBV3-2) and TRBJ1-1; no clear D. Trimming took off 6 bases at V and 8 bases at J, with 16 bases between the two ends. Germline CDR1 LGHDT, CDR2 YNNKEL (reference sequence). There are 13 residues in the CDR3. CDR3: CASSLSAPGEAFF. CDR3 nucleotides: TGTGCCAGCAGTCTCAGCGCCCCCGGGGAAGCTTTCTTT.

The chain has TRBV6-4 and TRBJ2-2; D might be TRBD1 or TRBD2, each matching 5 bases. Trimming stripped 6 bases from V and 7 bases from J, with 12 bases between. The germline gives CDR1 MRHNA, CDR2 SNTAGT. The CDR3 is made up of 13 amino acids. Here the CDR3 reads CASRMGEHGELFF. The DNA of the CDR3 is TGTGCCAGCAGGATGGGGGAACACGGGGAGCTGTTTTTT.

CDR3 residues: CASRSSAGKNTEAFF. DNA of the CDR3: TGTGCCAGCAGATCGTCGGCGGGAAAAAACACTGAAGCTTTCTTT. The rearrangement joins TRBV25-1 to TRBJ1-1; no definite D call. Trimming pared 6 bases from V and 2 bases from J, leaving 16 bases between. Germline V gives CDR1 MGHDK, CDR2 SYGVNS. The CDR3 is 15 amino acids.

This clone was counted a single time. The gene calls are TRBV5-4 and TRBJ1-2; D gene unclear. The CDR3 spans 14 residues. Trimming removed 2 bases at V and 2 bases at J, with 10 bases between. Germline values: CDR1 SGHNT, CDR2 YYREEE (reference sequence). CDR3 bases: TGTGCCAGCAGCTTACAGATTGCAAACTATGGCTACACCTTC. This codes for CASSLQIANYGYTF. Full variable domain (rest looked up from reference TRBV5-4 and TRBJ1-2): ETGVTQSPTHLIKTRGQQVTLRCSSQSGHNTVSWYQQALGQGPQFIFQYYREEENGRGNFPPRFSGLQFPNYSSELNVNALELDDSALYLCASSLQIANYGYTFGSGTRLTVV.

The gene calls are TRBV5-5 and TRBJ1-5; D gene ambiguous. Germline loops: CDR1 SGHKS, CDR2 YYEKEE (reference sequence). The CDR3 runs to 13 residues. The V end was cut by 1 base, the J end by 8 bases, with 10 bases between. The CDR3 region is CASSLSGKEPQHF. CDR3 DNA: TGTGCCAGCAGCTTGTCTGGGAAGGAGCCCCAGCATTTT.

V gene TRBV9 combines with J gene TRBJ1-1; D uncertain. Per germline, CDR1 SGDLS and CDR2 YYNGEE. The CDR3 is 15 amino acids. V was clipped by 0 bases and J by 0 bases, with 9 bases between them. The CDR3 protein is CASSVDSGLNTEAFF. CDR3 nucleotides: TGTGCCAGCAGCGTAGATTCCGGACTGAACACTGAAGCTTTCTTT.

The chain carries TRBV7-9 and TRBJ1-2, with D possibly TRBD1 on 5 matching bases. Germline CDR1 SEHNR, CDR2 FQNEAQ (reference sequence). Trimming took 5 bases from V and 5 from J, leaving 15 bases between them. The CDR3 is 14 residues long. The CDR3 region has the DNA TGTGCCAGCAGCCGAGCCCAGGCAGGGTATGGCTACACCTTC. Translated, it gives CASSRAQAGYGYTF.

The CDR3 DNA reads TGTGCCAGCAGTTACTCGGCTAGCGGGAGCAATGAGCAGTTCTTC. Protein sequence: CASSYSASGSNEQFF. V and J are TRBV6-6 and TRBJ2-1; TRBD2 aligns across 10 bases. From germline, CDR1 is MNHNY and CDR2 SVGAGI (reference sequence). V lost 0 bases, J lost 6 bases, and 2 bases stayed unmatched. This CDR3 has 15 residues.